The clone carrying this TCR beta chain was picked up many times. Clinical symptoms, serum thyroxine, TRAb, thyroid ultrasound and orbital computed tomography informed diagnoses. Amplification of TCR beta CDR3 regions used RNA as the template. First-round RT-PCR of the TCR CDR3 relied on the HTBI primer set. Each CDR3 protein gets one entry after TCRdb re-called the multiplex PCR reads with MiXCR. The table has some 760,000 distinct CDR3 sequences, 12% to 15% seen once; the top ten hold 10% to 13%. Germline lookup yields CDR1 MDHEN and CDR2 SYDVKM. The germline V and J ends were trimmed by 3 bases and 7 bases, with 8 bases remaining between them. This CDR3 is built from 12 residues. The sample comes from a study of T cells in Graves' hyperthyroidism and ophthalmopathy.

The clonotype originates from a young woman with Graves' hyperthyroidism. The chain links TRBV28 to TRBJ2-3, with D unclear. The sequencing sample was made of blood. The CDR3 bases are TGTGCCAGCAGTTTGGTGTCCAATACGCAGTATTTT. It yields the protein CASSLVSNTQYF.